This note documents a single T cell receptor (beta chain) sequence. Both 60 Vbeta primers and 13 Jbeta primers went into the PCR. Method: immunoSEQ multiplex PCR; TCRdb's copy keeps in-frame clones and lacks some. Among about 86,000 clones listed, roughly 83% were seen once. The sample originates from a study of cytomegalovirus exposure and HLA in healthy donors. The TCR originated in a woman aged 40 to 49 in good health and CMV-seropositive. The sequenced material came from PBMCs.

DNA for the CDR3: TGTGCCAGCAGCTTAAGCCTATACTCCTACAATGAGCAGTTCTTC. This codes for CASSLSLYSYNEQFF. The rearrangement links TRBV11-1 to TRBJ2-1; D is ambiguous. Trimming left V 2 bases short and J 0 bases short, with 8 bases between. Germline CDR1 is SGHAT and CDR2 is FQDESV (reference sequence). This CDR3 has 15 amino acids.